These 16 T cell receptor beta chains were sequenced from one sample in a study of blood T cell repertoires in COVID-19. Libraries were prepared by immunoSEQ multiplex PCR; TCRdb keeps only in-frame clonotypes and omits some of them. The table records 180,000 or so clones, roughly 84% of them present only once. Sequencing was done on a sample of PBMCs or T cells enriched from blood (not recorded which). All receptors derive from a man aged 35-49 years who had recovered from COVID-19.

The chain has TRBV3-1 (or the pseudogene TRBV3-2) and TRBJ2-7, with 8 bases identical to TRBD1. The CDR3 loop spans 13 amino acids. The V segment lost 4 bases and the J segment 7 bases; nucleotides outside the gene matches: 6. Germline V gene lookup returns CDR1 LGHDT and CDR2 YNNKEL (reference sequence). The CDR3 nucleotides read TGTGCCAGCAGCCCCAGGGGGCCAGGGGAGCAGTACTTC. Protein product: CASSPRGPGEQYF.

The chain carries TRBV15 and TRBJ2-3, with 11 bases that match TRBD1. Germline V gene sequence: CDR1 LNHNV, CDR2 YYDKDF (reference sequence). The CDR3 has 16 amino acids. J lost 1 base, V lost 5 bases, and 5 bases had no gene match. The CDR3 DNA sequence: TGTGCCACCAGCGTGGACAGGGGGCGAGGCACAGATACGCAGTATTTT. It translates to CATSVDRGRGTDTQYF.

This clone was detected only once. V usage is TRBV28 and J usage is TRBJ1-1, with 12 bases identical to TRBD1. The CDR3 is made up of 14 amino acids. V shed 11 bases, J shed 1 base, and the junction held 5 bases outside the gene matches. In germline, CDR1 is MDHEN, CDR2 SYDVKM. This chain's CDR3 is CAGGTGGSNTEAFF. The DNA of the CDR3 is TGTGCCGGGGGGACAGGGGGCTCGAACACTGAAGCTTTCTTT.

The chain carries TRBV29-1 and TRBJ1-2, with no clear D. Germline-derived CDR1 and CDR2 are SQVTM and ANQGSEA. The CDR3 spans 14 residues. Trimming stripped 7 bases from V and 8 bases from J, with 23 bases between. The CDR3 here is CSAPRVGNVGGYTF. The DNA of the CDR3 is TGCAGCGCCCCTCGGGTAGGTAACGTTGGCGGCTACACCTTC.

This clone appeared many times. V and J are TRBV5-6 and TRBJ1-2, with D tentatively TRBD1 (6 bases). Trimming cost V 4 bases and J 7 bases, with 11 bases left between them. The CDR3 spans 12 residues. Per the germline V gene, CDR1 is SGHDT and CDR2 is YYEEEE. This CDR3 reads CASSLQGPGYTF. Here the CDR3 DNA reads TGTGCCAGCAGCCTACAGGGTCCTGGCTACACCTTC.

The table lists this clone with a few counts. V is TRBV5-1 and J is TRBJ2-5, with TRBD2 as a possible D gene (5 bases). CDR3 length equals 15 residues. The V and J ends lost 7 bases and 1 base respectively, with 17 bases between them. The germline gives CDR1 SGHRS, CDR2 YFSETQ. The CDR3 sequence: CASSNERESQETQYF. The DNA for the CDR3 is TGCGCCAGCTCGAACGAGAGGGAGTCCCAAGAGACCCAGTACTTC.

V gene TRBV6-2 or TRBV6-3 combines with J gene TRBJ1-2, with no clear D. Germline lookup yields CDR1 MNHEY and CDR2 SVGEGT. This CDR3 has 12 residues. The V end lost 6 bases, the J end lost 1 base, and 6 bases lay between the germline ends. The CDR3 protein is CASSLSNYGYTF. In DNA, the CDR3 is TGTGCCAGCAGCCTGAGTAACTATGGCTACACCTTC.

The chain uses TRBV27 and TRBJ1-2, with no clear D. Germline CDR1 reads MNHEY; CDR2 reads SMNVEV (reference sequence). Trimming pared 5 bases from V and 13 bases from J, leaving 14 bases between. CDR3 length equals 11 residues. The CDR3 DNA follows: TGTGCCAGCAGTCCTCCTAAATCAACCACCTTC. This codes for CASSPPKSTTF.

The rearrangement links TRBV27 to TRBJ2-7; perhaps TRBD2 as D (6 bases). CDR3 length equals 14 residues. Trimming pared 2 bases from V and 1 base from J, leaving 9 bases between. Germline-derived CDR1 and CDR2 are MNHEY and SMNVEV (reference sequence). The CDR3 DNA reads TGTGCCAGCAGTTTAAGTGGAGGGTCCTACGAGCAGTACTTC. Encoded protein: CASSLSGGSYEQYF.

The chain employs TRBV11-2 and TRBJ1-2; a weak D match, TRBD1 (6 bases). Germline V gene lookup returns CDR1 SGHAT and CDR2 FQNNGV. The CDR3 runs 15 residues. V was clipped by 0 bases and J by 4 bases, with 12 bases between them. The CDR3 nucleotides read TGTGCCAGCAGCTTAGATCGGGGGGCGAGCTATGGCTACACCTTC. It yields the protein CASSLDRGASYGYTF.

About this clone itself: One end of the junction varies from germline; a read error may be responsible. This chain uses TRBV16 with TRBJ2-1; no reliable D call. This CDR3 contains 13 residues. Germline-derived CDR1 and CDR2 are KGHSY and FQNENV. For the CDR3, the DNA is TGTGCCAGCACCCAACGGGTAATGGATGAGCAGTTCTTC. It encodes CASTQRVMDEQFF.

The chain couples TRBV4-2 to TRBJ1-5; D not certain. The CDR3 runs to 22 residues. Germline CDR1 LGHNA, CDR2 YNFKEQ. Trimming left V 4 bases short and J 2 bases short, with 33 bases between. The CDR3 nucleotides read TGTGCCAGCAGCCCCGGCGGGAGATGGGCACCCGGAGCAAGAAGCGGCAATCAGCCCCAGCATTTT. It translates to CASSPGGRWAPGARSGNQPQHF.

Notes on this clone: Other DNA sequences within the sample encode an identical CDR3. V gene TRBV13 combines with J gene TRBJ1-2; possibly TRBD1 for D (5 bases). Germline V gene lookup returns CDR1 PRHDT and CDR2 FYEKMQ (reference sequence). Deletions cut 5 bases from V and 4 bases from J, with 8 bases between. This CDR3 has 12 residues. The CDR3 nucleotides are TGTGCCAGCAGCCTCGACAGCTATGGCTACACCTTC. Protein product: CASSLDSYGYTF.

This clone was seen more than once but under ten times. The chain recombines TRBV5-1 with TRBJ1-1, with TRBD1 identical over 7 bases. Germline V CDR1 and CDR2: SGHRS, YFSETQ. V was clipped by 0 bases and J by 6 bases; unmatched bases: 5. CDR3 length equals 14 residues. CDR3 sequence (DNA): TGCGCCAGCAGCTTGGAGGAGGGGGCGGCTGAAGCTTTCTTT. It specifies CASSLEEGAAEAFF.

In regard to this clone: The sample holds other DNA sequences that translate to the same CDR3. This chain connects TRBV4-3 to TRBJ1-5, with D hard to call. This CDR3 is built from 13 residues. Germline V gene data show CDR1 as LGHNA and CDR2 as YSLEER. V lost 0 bases to trimming and J lost 6 bases, with 6 bases between them. The CDR3 loop reads CASSQDRGQPQHF. The CDR3 coding sequence is TGCGCCAGCAGCCAAGATCGCGGTCAGCCCCAGCATTTT.

This clone was seen more than once but under ten times. The V and J genes are TRBV3-1 (or the pseudogene TRBV3-2) and TRBJ1-1; 7 bases fit TRBD1. The CDR3 has 16 residues. V trimming: 4 bases; J trimming: 1 base; junction bases outside the gene matches: 9. Germline V gene data show CDR1 as LGHDT and CDR2 as YNNKEL (reference sequence). CDR3 residues: CASSPETGPENTEAFF. The DNA for the CDR3 is TGTGCCAGCAGCCCTGAGACAGGGCCGGAGAACACTGAAGCTTTCTTT.